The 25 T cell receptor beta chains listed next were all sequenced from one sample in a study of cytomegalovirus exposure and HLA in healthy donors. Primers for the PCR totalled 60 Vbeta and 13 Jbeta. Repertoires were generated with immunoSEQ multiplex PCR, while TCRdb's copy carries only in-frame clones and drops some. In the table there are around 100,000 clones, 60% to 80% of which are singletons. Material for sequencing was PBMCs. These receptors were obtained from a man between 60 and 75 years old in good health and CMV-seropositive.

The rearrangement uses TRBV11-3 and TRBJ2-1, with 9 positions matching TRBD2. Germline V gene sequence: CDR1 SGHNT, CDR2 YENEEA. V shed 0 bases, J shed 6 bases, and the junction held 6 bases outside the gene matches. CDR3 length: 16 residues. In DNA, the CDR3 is TGTGCCAGCAGCTTAGACGCGCGGGGGGGCTCCAATGAGCAGTTCTTC. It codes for CASSLDARGGSNEQFF.

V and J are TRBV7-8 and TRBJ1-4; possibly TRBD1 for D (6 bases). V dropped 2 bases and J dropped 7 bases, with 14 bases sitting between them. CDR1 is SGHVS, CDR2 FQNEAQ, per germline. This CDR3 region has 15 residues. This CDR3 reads CASSLFGQRTEKLFF. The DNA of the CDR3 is TGTGCCAGCAGCTTATTCGGACAGCGAACTGAAAAACTGTTTTTT.

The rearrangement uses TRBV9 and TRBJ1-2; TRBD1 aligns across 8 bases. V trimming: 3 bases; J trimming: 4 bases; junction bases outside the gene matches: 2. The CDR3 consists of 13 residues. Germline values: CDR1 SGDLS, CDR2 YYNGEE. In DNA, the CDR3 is TGTGCCAGCAGCGACAGGGGGGCCTATGGCTACACCTTC. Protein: CASSDRGAYGYTF.

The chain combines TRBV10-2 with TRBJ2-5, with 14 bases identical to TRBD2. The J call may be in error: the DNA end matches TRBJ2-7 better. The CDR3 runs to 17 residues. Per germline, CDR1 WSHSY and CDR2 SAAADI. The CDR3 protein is CASSAGTSGGRPYEQYF. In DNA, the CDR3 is TGCGCCAGCAGTGCCGGGACTAGCGGGGGCCGACCCTACGAGCAGTACTTC.

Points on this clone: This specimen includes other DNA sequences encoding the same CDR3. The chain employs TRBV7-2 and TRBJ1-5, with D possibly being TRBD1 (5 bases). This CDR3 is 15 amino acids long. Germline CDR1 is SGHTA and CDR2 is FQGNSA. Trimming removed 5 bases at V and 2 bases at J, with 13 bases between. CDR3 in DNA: TGTGCCAGCAGCCTAGATGGGGGGGGCAATCAGCCCCAGCATTTT. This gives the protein CASSLDGGGNQPQHF.

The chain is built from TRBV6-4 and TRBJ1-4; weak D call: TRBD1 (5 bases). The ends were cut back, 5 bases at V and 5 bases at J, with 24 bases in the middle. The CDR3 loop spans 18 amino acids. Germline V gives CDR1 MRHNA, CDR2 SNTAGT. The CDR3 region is CASSLRTKKILINEKLFF. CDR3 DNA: TGTGCCAGCAGTCTGCGGACAAAGAAAATCTTGATCAATGAAAAACTGTTTTTT.

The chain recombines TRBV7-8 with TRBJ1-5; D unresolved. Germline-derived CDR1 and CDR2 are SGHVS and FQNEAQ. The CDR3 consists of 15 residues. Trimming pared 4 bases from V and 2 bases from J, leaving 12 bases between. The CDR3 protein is CASSSPGRGNQPQHF. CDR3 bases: TGTGCCAGCAGCTCACCTGGGCGGGGCAATCAGCCCCAGCATTTT.

CDR3 protein: CASSIQGDEQFF. DNA of the CDR3: TGTGCCAGCAGCATACAGGGCGATGAGCAGTTCTTC. The chain joins TRBV7-9 to TRBJ2-1; weak D call: TRBD1 (6 bases). CDR1 is SEHNR and CDR2 is FQNEAQ in the germline V gene (reference sequence). The V gene lost 5 bases and the J gene lost 8 bases, with 10 bases spanning the gap. There are 12 residues in the CDR3.

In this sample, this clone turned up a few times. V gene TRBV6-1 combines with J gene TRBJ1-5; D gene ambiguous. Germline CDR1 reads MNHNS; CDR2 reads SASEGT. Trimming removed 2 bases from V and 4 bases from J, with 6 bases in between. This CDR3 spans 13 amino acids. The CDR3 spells CASSEIRNQPQHF. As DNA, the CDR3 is TGTGCCAGCAGTGAAATCCGTAATCAGCCCCAGCATTTT.

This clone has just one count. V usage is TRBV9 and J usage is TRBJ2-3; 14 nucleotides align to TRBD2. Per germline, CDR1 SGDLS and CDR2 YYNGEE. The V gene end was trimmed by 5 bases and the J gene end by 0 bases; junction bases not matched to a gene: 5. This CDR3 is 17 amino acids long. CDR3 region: CASSRTSGGKSTDTQYF. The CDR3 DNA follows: TGTGCCAGCAGTCGGACTAGCGGGGGGAAAAGCACAGATACGCAGTATTTT.

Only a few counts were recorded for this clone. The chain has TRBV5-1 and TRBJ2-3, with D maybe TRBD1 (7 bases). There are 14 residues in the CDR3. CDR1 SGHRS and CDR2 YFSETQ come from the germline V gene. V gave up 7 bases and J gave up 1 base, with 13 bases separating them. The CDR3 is CASQGGLGTDTQYF. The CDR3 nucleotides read TGCGCCAGCCAGGGGGGACTGGGCACAGATACGCAGTATTTT.

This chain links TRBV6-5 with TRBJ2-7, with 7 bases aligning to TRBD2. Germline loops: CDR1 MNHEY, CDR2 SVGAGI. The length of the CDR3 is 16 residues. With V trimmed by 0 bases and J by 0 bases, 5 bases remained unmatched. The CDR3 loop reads CASSYSRRGSSYEQYF. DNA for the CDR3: TGTGCCAGCAGTTACTCGAGGCGGGGGAGCTCCTACGAGCAGTACTTC.

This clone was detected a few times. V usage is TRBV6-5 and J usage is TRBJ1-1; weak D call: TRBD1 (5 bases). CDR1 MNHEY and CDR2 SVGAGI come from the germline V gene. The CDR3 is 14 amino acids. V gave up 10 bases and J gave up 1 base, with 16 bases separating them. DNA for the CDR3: TGTGCCACCAGGGAGGCAGTTGGGAACACTGAAGCTTTCTTT. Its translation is CATREAVGNTEAFF.

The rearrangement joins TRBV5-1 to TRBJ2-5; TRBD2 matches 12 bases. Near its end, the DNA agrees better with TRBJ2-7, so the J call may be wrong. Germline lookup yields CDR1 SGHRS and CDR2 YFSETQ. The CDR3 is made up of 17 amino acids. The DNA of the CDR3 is TGCGCCAGCAGCTTGGGACTAGCGGGGGATTCGTCCTACGAGCAGTACTTC. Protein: CASSLGLAGDSSYEQYF.

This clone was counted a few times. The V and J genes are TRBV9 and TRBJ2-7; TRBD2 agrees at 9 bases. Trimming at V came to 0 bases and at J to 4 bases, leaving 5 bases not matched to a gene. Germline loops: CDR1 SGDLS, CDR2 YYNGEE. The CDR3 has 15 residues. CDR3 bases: TGTGCCAGCAGCGTAGAAGCGGGGGGTAGGTACGAGCAGTACTTC. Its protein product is CASSVEAGGRYEQYF.

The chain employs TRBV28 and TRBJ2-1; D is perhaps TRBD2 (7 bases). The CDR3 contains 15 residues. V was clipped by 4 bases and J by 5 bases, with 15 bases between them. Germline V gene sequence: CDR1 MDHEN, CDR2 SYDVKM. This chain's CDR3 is CASSSLSGGHNEQFF. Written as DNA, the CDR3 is TGTGCCAGCAGTTCCCTGTCGGGGGGCCACAATGAGCAGTTCTTC.

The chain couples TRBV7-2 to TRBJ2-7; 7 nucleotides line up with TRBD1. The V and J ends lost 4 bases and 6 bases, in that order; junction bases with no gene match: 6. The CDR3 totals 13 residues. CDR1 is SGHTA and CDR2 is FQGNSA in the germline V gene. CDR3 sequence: CASSSATGTEQYF. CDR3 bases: TGTGCCAGCAGCTCGGCGACAGGGACCGAGCAGTACTTC.

DNA of the CDR3: TGCGCCAGCAGTGAGTCGACTAGCGGGGGCCTTGACACAGATACGCAGTATTTT. Residues: CASSESTSGGLDTDTQYF. The chain joins TRBV10-2 to TRBJ2-3; TRBD2 matches 12 bases. V was clipped by 0 bases and J by 2 bases; unmatched bases: 6. The CDR3 consists of 18 residues. Germline V gene lookup returns CDR1 WSHSY and CDR2 SAAADI.

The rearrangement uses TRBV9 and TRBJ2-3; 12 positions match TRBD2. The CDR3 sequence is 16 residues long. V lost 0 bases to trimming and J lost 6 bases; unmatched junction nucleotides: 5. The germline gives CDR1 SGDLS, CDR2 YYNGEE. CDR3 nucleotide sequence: TGTGCCAGCAGCGTAGGGACTAGCGGGGCGAGCGATACGCAGTATTTT. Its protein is CASSVGTSGASDTQYF.

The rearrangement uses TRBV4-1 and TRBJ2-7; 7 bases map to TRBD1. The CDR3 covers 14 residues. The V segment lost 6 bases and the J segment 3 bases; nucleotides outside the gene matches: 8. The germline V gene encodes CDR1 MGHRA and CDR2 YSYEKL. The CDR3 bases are TGCGCCAGCAGTCAATCGGGACAGTTCTACGAGCAGTACTTC. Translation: CASSQSGQFYEQYF.

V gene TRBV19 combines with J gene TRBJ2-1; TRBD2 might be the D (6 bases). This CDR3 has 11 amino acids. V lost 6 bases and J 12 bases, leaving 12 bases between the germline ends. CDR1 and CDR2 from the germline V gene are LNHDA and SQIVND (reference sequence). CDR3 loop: CASSGTYWQFF. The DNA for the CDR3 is TGTGCCAGTAGCGGGACTTATTGGCAGTTCTTC.

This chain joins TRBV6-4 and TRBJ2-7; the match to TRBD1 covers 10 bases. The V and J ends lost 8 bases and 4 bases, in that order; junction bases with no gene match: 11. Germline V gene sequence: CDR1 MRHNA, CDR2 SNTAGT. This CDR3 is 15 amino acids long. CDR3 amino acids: CASLIRDRGPYEQYF. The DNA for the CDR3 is TGTGCCAGCCTGATACGGGACAGGGGTCCTTACGAGCAGTACTTC.

The CDR3 spells CASSLYSPADTQYF. The CDR3 DNA reads TGTGCCAGCAGCTTATATAGCCCCGCAGATACGCAGTATTTT. V is TRBV11-3 and J is TRBJ2-3, with D hard to call. V gave up 2 bases and J gave up 4 bases, with 10 bases separating them. The CDR3 runs 14 residues. Germline V gene data show CDR1 as SGHNT and CDR2 as YENEEA.

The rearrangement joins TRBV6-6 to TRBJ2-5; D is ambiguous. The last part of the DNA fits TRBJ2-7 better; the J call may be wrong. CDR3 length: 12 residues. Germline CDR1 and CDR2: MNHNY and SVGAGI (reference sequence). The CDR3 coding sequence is TGTGCCAGCAGTCCCGACACGTACGAGCAGTACTTC. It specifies CASSPDTYEQYF.

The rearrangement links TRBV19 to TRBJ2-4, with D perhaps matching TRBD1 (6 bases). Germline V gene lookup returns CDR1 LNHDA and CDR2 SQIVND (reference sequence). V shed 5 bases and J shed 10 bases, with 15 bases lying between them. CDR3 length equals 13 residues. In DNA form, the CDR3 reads TGTGCCAGTAGTGCCCAGACAGGCCAAATTCAGTACTTC. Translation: CASSAQTGQIQYF.